Below, one TCR beta chain is given with its context. The sample originates from a study of blood T cell repertoires in COVID-19. Study-wide context: Acute-phase and convalescent COVID-19 samples originated in the United States, Italy and Spain.

Germline CDR1 reads ENHRY; CDR2 reads SYGVKD. V was shortened by 6 bases and J by 9 bases, with 18 bases between the two germline ends. This CDR3 has 14 amino acids. Those who participated ranged in age from roughly 18 to 89 years and resided in 24 US areas. Profiling relied on immunoSEQ multiplex PCR, and the TCRdb table lists in-frame clones only, not all of them. The sample shows fewer than 300,000 clones, 80% to 90% of them seen only once. The receptor was isolated from a man between 18 and 29 years old who had recovered from COVID-19. The sequenced sample consisted of PBMCs or T cells enriched from blood (not recorded which). The genes are TRBV10-3 and TRBJ2-1; a weak D match, TRBD2 (6 bases). CDR3 protein: CAISLNTAGGEQFF. For the CDR3, the DNA is TGTGCCATCAGCCTCAATACAGCCGGGGGTGAGCAGTTCTTC.